This TCR beta chain was found in a study of OX40 agonist ivuxolimab in advanced cancers. Regarding the study as a whole: Some of the lowest clonal expansion was seen in partial responders at 0.1-3.0 mg/kg.

As regards this clone: Its antigen is still unknown.

Generated by immunoSEQ multiplex PCR, the TCRdb table keeps only in-frame clones and is missing some. The table records 70,000 or so clones, 90% of them present only once. V was clipped by 5 bases and J by 7 bases; unmatched bases: 17. The CDR3 is 16 residues long. Germline V gene lookup returns CDR1 SGHAT and CDR2 FQNNGV. The origin of this receptor is an adult with an advanced solid tumor such as melanoma, head and neck, liver or kidney cancer. The sample consisted of CD4+ or CD8+ T cells sorted from blood, taken in a trial of the OX40 agonist ivuxolimab. J is TRBJ2-7 and V is TRBV11-2, with 7 bases identical to TRBD2. CDR3 residues: CASSPPASGPRGEQYF. CDR3 coding DNA: TGTGCCAGCAGCCCCCCCGCTAGCGGACCGCGGGGGGAGCAGTACTTC.